A selection of T cell receptor beta chains follows, all from one sample in a study of T-cell memory formation after mild COVID-19. One entry per CDR3 protein results from TCRdb running MiXCR on the 5' RACE reads. The sample consists of 240,000 or so distinct CDR3 sequences, roughly 10% of them appearing once. Sample: PBMCs or a T cell subset sorted from them (not recorded which). The source is a man in his late teens or twenties who had mild COVID-19 (a few samples of this study predate the infection). Cell type and time point are not known. The conserved cysteine and the conserved F or W are not part of the CDR3 here.

cdr3_length: 12
v_call: TRBV12-3/TRBV12-4
j_call: TRBJ2-2
cdr3_aa: ASSFVGYTGELF

cdr3_length: 12
v_call: TRBV4-3
j_call: TRBJ2-5
cdr3_aa: ASSPQTALGTQY

cdr3_length: 15
v_call: TRBV5-1
j_call: TRBJ1-1
cdr3_aa: ASSFTQRTGISTEAF

cdr3_length: 11
v_call: TRBV10-3
j_call: TRBJ1-2
cdr3_aa: AISAVRGYGYT

cdr3_length: 14
v_call: TRBV7-9
j_call: TRBJ1-4
cdr3_aa: ASSPGQSATNEKLF

cdr3_length: 14
v_call: TRBV18
j_call: TRBJ2-3
cdr3_aa: ASSSPETFITDTQY

cdr3_length: 11
v_call: TRBV7-6
j_call: TRBJ2-2
cdr3_aa: ASSTANTGELF

cdr3_length: 13
v_call: TRBV6-5
j_call: TRBJ2-2
cdr3_aa: ASSQGDIYTGELF

cdr3_length: 13
v_call: TRBV11-2
j_call: TRBJ1-2
cdr3_aa: ASSLSTGTNYGYT

cdr3_length: 12
v_call: TRBV24-1
j_call: TRBJ2-2
cdr3_aa: ATSEWAGSGELF